The T cell receptor beta chain under discussion was sequenced for a study of CD8 T cells in ankylosing spondylitis. General observations from the study: Ankylosing spondylitis blood appeared to carry a characteristic TCR beta motif of roughly 8 highly homologous variants.

This clonotype was seen a few times. What it recognizes is unknown. Each CDR3 protein gets one entry after TCRdb re-called the 5' RACE reads with MiXCR. The table has a few hundred thousand distinct CDR3 sequences, 20% to 25% seen once. The sequence derives from a male donor with ankylosing spondylitis. Sample: blood, either unsorted or a sorted T cell fraction (not recorded which).

CDR3 sequence (DNA): TGTGCCAGCAGCCCAGGACCCTCAGCGGCCACTGAAGCTTTCTTT. Protein sequence: CASSPGPSAATEAFF. V usage is TRBV7-3 and J usage is TRBJ1-1; D is ambiguous. The CDR3 sequence is 15 residues long. Trimming left V 5 bases short and J 4 bases short, with 17 bases between. The germline V gene has CDR1 SGHTA and CDR2 FQGTGA.